The clone carrying this T cell receptor (beta chain) was detected only a few times. TCRdb keeps only in-frame clones here, not all; method: immunoSEQ multiplex PCR. The sample has 85,000 to 90,000 clones, roughly 90% seen once; the top ten hold roughly 0.25%. These data come from a study of technical replicates of blood from a few donors. This CDR3 comprises 15 residues. Germline lookup yields CDR1 MNHNS and CDR2 SASEGT. V was clipped by 6 bases and J by 5 bases, with 19 bases between them. The receptor comes from a human donor in good health. The chain couples TRBV6-1 to TRBJ1-1; D gene uncertain. What was sequenced was T cells isolated from PBMCs. CDR3 loop: CASSLDSGALTEAFF. Here the CDR3 DNA reads TGTGCCAGCAGCCTAGATTCGGGTGCTCTGACTGAAGCTTTCTTT.